One and the same sample provided the 26 T cell receptor beta chains below, sequenced in a study of blood T cells in healthy people across ages. The use of a sample-barcoded 5' primer and a J-beta primer mix characterized a second PCR of roughly 6 to 12 cycles. TCRdb re-called the 5' RACE reads through MiXCR, storing one row per CDR3 protein. The sample carries 1.5 million or so distinct CDR3 sequences, 35% to 45% recorded once. The specimen was blood. These receptors came from a woman aged 18-29 years in good health.

The rearrangement links TRBV28 to TRBJ2-7; 7 positions match TRBD2. V shed 7 bases, J shed 1 base, and the junction held 10 bases outside the gene matches. Germline assignment: CDR1 MDHEN and CDR2 SYDVKM. The CDR3 runs 15 residues. For the CDR3, the DNA is TGTGCCAGCACCGATAGCGGGCCGGGTTCCTACGAGCAGTACTTC. It codes for CASTDSGPGSYEQYF.

The chain links TRBV10-3 to TRBJ1-1; D is possibly TRBD1 (5 bases). Germline assignment: CDR1 ENHRY and CDR2 SYGVKD. Trimming left V 3 bases short and J 3 bases short, with 11 bases between. The CDR3 has 14 amino acids. The CDR3: CAISDRGEYTEAFF. CDR3 coding DNA: TGTGCCATCAGTGACAGAGGGGAATACACTGAAGCTTTCTTT.

This clonotype appeared a few times. This rearrangement joins TRBV9 to TRBJ2-4, with TRBD2 matching over 7 bases. Near its end, the DNA agrees better with TRBJ2-7, so the J call may be wrong. Germline CDR1 is SGDLS and CDR2 is YYNGEE. The CDR3 length is 14 residues. The chain's CDR3 is CASSYRGGPSEQYF. CDR3 nucleotide sequence: TGTGCCAGCAGCTACCGGGGAGGGCCAAGCGAGCAGTACTTC.

This clonotype appeared a few times. The chain has TRBV18 and TRBJ1-1; weak D call: TRBD1 (5 bases). The CDR3 totals 13 residues. Germline V CDR1 and CDR2: KGHSH, LQKENI. Deletions cut 3 bases from V and 3 bases from J, with 8 bases between. Here the CDR3 reads CASSPKGDTEAFF. CDR3 coding DNA: TGTGCCAGCTCACCGAAAGGGGACACTGAAGCTTTCTTT.

About this clonotype: Its ends do not fully match the called genes, so a read error is possible. J is TRBJ1-1 and V is TRBV25-1, with 7 bases identical to TRBD1. The CDR3 spans 15 residues. Per germline, CDR1 MGHDK and CDR2 SYGVNS. Written as DNA, the CDR3 is TGTGCCAGCAGCGAATACACCGGGACAGCGGGGGAAGCTTTCTTT. Translating gives CASSEYTGTAGEAFF. The whole variable domain, remainder taken from reference TRBV25-1 and TRBJ1-1, is EADIYQTPRYLVIGTGKKITLECSQTMGHDKMYWYQQDPGMELHLIHYSYGVNSTEKGDLSSESTVSRIRTEHFPLTLESARPSHTSQYLCASSEYTGTAGEAFFGQGTRLTVV.

This clonotype was seen a handful of times. V gene TRBV5-4 combines with J gene TRBJ1-1; tentatively, D is TRBD1 (5 bases). This CDR3 has 13 amino acids. V lost 4 bases and J 5 bases, leaving 12 bases between the germline ends. Germline CDR1 reads SGHNT; CDR2 reads YYREEE (reference sequence). The CDR3 sequence: CASSRSRETEAFF. CDR3 in DNA: TGTGCCAGCAGCCGGTCCAGGGAAACTGAAGCTTTCTTT.

V and J are TRBV6-6 and TRBJ1-3; D gene ambiguous. The CDR3 contains 15 residues. The germline CDR1 and CDR2 sequences are MNHNY and SVGAGI (reference sequence). Trimming shortened V by 0 bases and J by 3 bases, and 9 bases separated the two germline ends. The CDR3 loop reads CASSYSSGLGNTIYF. CDR3 nucleotide sequence: TGTGCCAGCAGTTACTCCAGCGGGCTTGGAAACACCATATATTTT.

This clonotype has more than one count but fewer than ten. This sequence joins TRBV7-9 and TRBJ2-3; D perhaps matches TRBD2 (6 bases). This CDR3 has 16 amino acids. V was trimmed by 1 base and J by 3 bases, leaving 14 bases between them. Germline assignment: CDR1 SEHNR and CDR2 FQNEAQ (reference sequence). DNA of the CDR3: TGTGCCAGCAGCTTAGTGGGCGGGGAGAGGACAGATACGCAGTATTTT. This sequence encodes CASSLVGGERTDTQYF.

The chain links TRBV7-2 to TRBJ2-1, with D perhaps matching TRBD1 or TRBD2 (5 bases each). The CDR3 extends over 13 amino acids. In germline, CDR1 is SGHTA, CDR2 FQGNSA. V lost 5 bases and J lost 10, with 15 bases in between. The chain's CDR3 is CASSRDRLYEQFF. The CDR3 DNA sequence: TGTGCCAGCAGCAGGGACCGACTCTACGAGCAGTTCTTC.

This clonotype has just a few counts. The chain uses TRBV29-1 and TRBJ1-4; tentatively, D is TRBD1 (5 bases). This CDR3 has 14 amino acids. Trimming took off 4 bases at V and 7 bases at J, with 16 bases between the two ends. Germline assignment: CDR1 SQVTM and CDR2 ANQGSEA. The CDR3 loop is CSVVSAGEGEKLFF. The DNA of the CDR3 is TGCAGCGTTGTATCAGCGGGGGAGGGTGAAAAACTGTTTTTT.

The table lists this clonotype with a few counts. The rearrangement uses TRBV20-1 and TRBJ2-5, with 11 bases that match TRBD2. The CDR3 runs to 14 residues. Looked up from germline, CDR1 is DFQATT and CDR2 is SNEGSKA (reference sequence). J was trimmed by 5 bases and V by 3 bases; bases with no gene match: 5. CDR3: CSASPSGGLETQYF. The DNA of the CDR3 is TGCAGTGCTAGCCCTAGCGGGGGGCTGGAGACCCAGTACTTC.

CDR3: CAWSVNRGLLAYGYTF. As DNA, the CDR3 is TGTGCCTGGAGTGTTAATAGGGGCCTTCTGGCCTATGGCTACACCTTC. This chain links TRBV30 with TRBJ1-2, with a possible D match to TRBD1 (5 bases). The CDR3 is 16 residues long. The ends were cut back, 0 bases at V and 4 bases at J, with 18 bases in the middle. Germline loops: CDR1 GTSNPN, CDR2 SVGIG (reference sequence).

The chain carries TRBV4-3 and TRBJ1-5; 9 positions match TRBD1. The CDR3 spans 15 residues. Trimming took 1 base from V and 7 from J; bases not matched to a gene: 5. The germline CDR1 and CDR2 sequences are LGHNA and YSLEER. CDR3 amino acids: CASSQVDRGEQPQHF. CDR3 nucleotide sequence: TGCGCCAGCAGCCAAGTCGACAGGGGGGAGCAGCCCCAGCATTTT.

The CDR3 DNA is TGTGCCAGCAGCTTAAGGGCAGTCACAGATACGCAGTATTTT. This codes for CASSLRAVTDTQYF. The chain links TRBV7-2 to TRBJ2-3; D gene uncertain. With 2 bases removed from V and 2 bases from J, the gap between germline ends came to 8 bases. CDR3 length: 14 amino acids. The germline V gene encodes CDR1 SGHTA and CDR2 FQGNSA.

The J gene is TRBJ2-3, the V gene TRBV27; 14 positions match TRBD2. CDR1 and CDR2 from the germline V gene are MNHEY and SMNVEV (reference sequence). This CDR3 comprises 16 residues. V lost 4 bases and J lost 4; bases outside the gene matches: 4. For the CDR3, the DNA is TGTGCCAGCAGTTGGGGGACTAGCGGGAGAGCAGATACGCAGTATTTT. This encodes CASSWGTSGRADTQYF.

The table lists this clonotype with a count of one. J is TRBJ2-1 and V is TRBV3-1; possibly TRBD2 for D (6 bases). Germline V gene data show CDR1 as LGHDT and CDR2 as YNNKEL (reference sequence). Trimming cost V 1 base and J 1 base, with 17 bases left between them. CDR3 size: 18 residues. The CDR3 DNA follows: TGTGCCAGCAGCCAAGGGAGGGTAGGTCGGGTATCCTACAATGAGCAGTTCTTC. This gives the protein CASSQGRVGRVSYNEQFF.

As regards this clonotype: Given a much more abundant clone one base away, this may be a read error. This chain joins TRBV20-1 and TRBJ1-2; D perhaps matches TRBD1 (6 bases). The CDR3 totals 13 residues. Germline lookup yields CDR1 DFQATT and CDR2 SNEGSKA (reference sequence). Trimming removed 4 bases from V and 3 bases from J, with 12 bases in between. The CDR3 loop is CSANQNRDYGYTF. The CDR3 bases are TGCAGTGCTAATCAAAACAGGGACTATGGCTACACCTTC.

The chain recombines TRBV4-1 with TRBJ1-5; D gene uncertain. The germline V gene has CDR1 MGHRA and CDR2 YSYEKL. This CDR3 is 17 amino acids long. Trimming left V 0 bases short and J 4 bases short, with 16 bases between. The CDR3 DNA reads TGCGCCAGCAGCCAAGAAGCCCCACGGGGATTGAATCAGCCCCAGCATTTT. Amino acids: CASSQEAPRGLNQPQHF.

J is TRBJ1-4 and V is TRBV5-5; tentative D call: TRBD1 (6 bases). Trimming stripped 4 bases from V and 7 bases from J, with 14 bases between. Germline CDR1 reads SGHKS; CDR2 reads YYEKEE (reference sequence). CDR3 length equals 14 residues. DNA of the CDR3: TGTGCCAGCAGCCCCACAGGGACTGGTGAAAAACTGTTTTTT. Protein: CASSPTGTGEKLFF. The variable domain in full, completed from reference TRBV5-5 and TRBJ1-4, reads DAGVTQSPTHLIKTRGQQVTLRCSPISGHKSVSWYQQVLGQGPQFIFQYYEKEERGRGNFPDRFSARQFPNYSSELNVNALLLGDSALYLCASSPTGTGEKLFFGSGTQLSVL.

This clonotype has a handful of counts. This chain's CDR3 is CATSLAAYNEQFF. The CDR3 region has the DNA TGTGCCACCTCGTTAGCGGCCTACAATGAGCAGTTCTTC. The V call is TRBV6-1, the J call TRBJ2-1; perhaps TRBD2 as D (6 bases). In germline, CDR1 is MNHNS, CDR2 SASEGT. The V end was cut by 10 bases, the J end by 2 bases, with 12 bases between. CDR3 length: 13 residues.

This clonotype was seen more than once but under ten times. The gene calls are TRBV29-1 and TRBJ2-1; no firm D call. V lost 8 bases and J lost 7, with 12 bases in between. The CDR3 loop spans 11 amino acids. Germline lookup yields CDR1 SQVTM and CDR2 ANQGSEA. CDR3 sequence: CSKAPSNEQFF. CDR3 nucleotide sequence: TGCAGCAAAGCCCCGTCTAATGAGCAGTTCTTC.

This clonotype was seen a handful of times. The chain employs TRBV20-1 and TRBJ2-1; 9 bases are a match to TRBD2. CDR1 is DFQATT, CDR2 SNEGSKA, per germline (reference sequence). The V and J ends lost 3 bases and 4 bases, in that order; junction bases with no gene match: 7. The CDR3 is 15 amino acids. CDR3 region: CSASPSLAGYNEQFF. The CDR3 DNA reads as TGCAGTGCTAGCCCCAGCCTAGCGGGGTACAATGAGCAGTTCTTC.

A few counts support this clonotype. The chain couples TRBV27 to TRBJ2-3, with TRBD1 matching over 7 bases. The CDR3 has 14 amino acids. CDR1 MNHEY and CDR2 SMNVEV come from the germline V gene (reference sequence). Trimming cost V 2 bases and J 7 bases; bases outside gene matches: 6. The chain's CDR3 is CASSLNRGANTQYF. In DNA, the CDR3 is TGTGCCAGCAGTTTAAACAGGGGTGCGAATACGCAGTATTTT.

The chain is built from TRBV21-1 and TRBJ1-2; TRBD1 is the table's D call, not checked against the DNA. TRBV21-1 is termed a pseudogene. The CDR3 is 14 amino acids. Here the CDR3 reads CASSLSQVHLGYTF. CDR3 in DNA: TGTGCCAGCAGCCTCTCACAGGTCCACCTGGGCTACACCTTC.

Concerning this clonotype: The junction differs from germline at one of its ends, possibly a read error. V gene TRBV7-2 combines with J gene TRBJ2-5, with 8 bases aligning to TRBD1. This CDR3 is 14 amino acids long. Germline loops: CDR1 SGHTA, CDR2 FQGNSA. The CDR3 sequence is CASSFQGAEDTQYF. CDR3 DNA sequence: TGTGCCAGCAGCTTCCAGGGGGCGGAAGATACCCAGTACTTC.

V is TRBV11-2 and J is TRBJ1-1; tentative D call: TRBD1 (5 bases). The CDR3 runs 13 residues. The V end lost 5 bases, the J end lost 3 bases, and 10 bases lay between the germline ends. The germline V gene has CDR1 SGHAT and CDR2 FQNNGV. The chain's CDR3 is CASSEDRHTEAFF. Written as DNA, the CDR3 is TGTGCCAGCAGCGAAGACAGACACACTGAAGCTTTCTTT.